This T cell receptor (beta chain) was captured by sequencing in a study of blood T cells in healthy people across ages. A remark on this clonotype: One junction end does not reproduce the germline sequence, and a read error may be involved.

Whenever a sample was processed, at least 6.5 million PBMCs were isolated. The CDR3 extends over 17 amino acids. Germline CDR1 reads LNHDA; CDR2 reads SQIVND (reference sequence). For the second PCR, which ran for about 7 to 11 cycles, a sample-barcoded 5' primer and a J-beta primer mix were used. TCRdb independently ran MiXCR on the 5' RACE reads; one entry per CDR3 protein. The table shows hundreds of thousands of distinct CDR3 sequences, with 25% to 30% occurring only once. Specimen: blood. The receptor comes from a woman of 80 years or more in good health. The rearrangement links TRBV19 to TRBJ2-6, with D possibly TRBD1 on 6 matching bases. The CDR3 bases are TGTGCCAGTAGTATGCTGGGGGCGATGTCTGGGGCCGACGTCCTGACTTTC. The encoded protein is CASSMLGAMSGADVLTF.